One sample yielded the 20 T cell receptor beta chains listed below, sequenced in a study of spatial heterogeneity in lung cancer. Regarding the study as a whole: Tumors with more nonsynonymous mutations had more expanded intratumoral alpha and beta TCRs.

TCRdb recomputed calls from the 5' RACE reads with MiXCR, one row per CDR3 protein. Of 18,000 or so distinct CDR3 sequences in the sample, approximately 10% were seen once. Time point denoted: sample taken at primary tumor resection. These receptors have no identified antigens. The sample here was lung tumor tissue, taken at surgery. These receptors came from a female donor with early-stage non-small cell lung cancer.

In its sample, this clonotype was seen many times. Little can be read into the size of this beta chain, an off-target read in a library designed for alpha chains. J is TRBJ1-5 and V is TRBV28, with a possible D match to TRBD1 (5 bases). The V gene's germline CDR1 is MDHEN and CDR2 SYDVKM. Trimming stripped 4 bases from V and 6 bases from J, with 13 bases between. The CDR3 has 14 amino acids. This chain's CDR3 is CASSWGTGGQPQHF. The CDR3, as DNA: TGTGCCAGCAGTTGGGGGACTGGAGGTCAGCCCCAGCATTTT.

This clonotype was picked up a small number of times. This beta chain is off target for a library built for alpha chains, so its abundance means little. The chain joins TRBV2 to TRBJ1-5; maybe TRBD1 (5 bases). Germline V gives CDR1 SNHLY, CDR2 FYNNEI. The CDR3 consists of 15 residues. The germline V and J ends were trimmed by 1 base and 5 bases, with 12 bases remaining between them. The CDR3, as DNA: TGTGCCAGCAGTGAAGAGGGGACCAATTATCAGCCCCAGCATTTT. It encodes CASSEEGTNYQPQHF.

This clonotype was recorded at least ten times. This beta chain is a stray read from a library made for alpha chains; its abundance is not meaningful. V and J are TRBV6-2 or TRBV6-3 and TRBJ2-1; tentatively, D is TRBD1 (5 bases). The CDR3 loop spans 18 amino acids. Trimming cost V 2 bases and J 2 bases, with 19 bases left between them. Germline lookup yields CDR1 MNHEY and CDR2 SVGEGT. The DNA of the CDR3 is TGTGCCAGCAGTTACCCAAAAGGGGCAGGTTCCCCCTACAATGAGCAGTTCTTC. Its protein product is CASSYPKGAGSPYNEQFF.

On this clonotype: A much larger clone differs from this one at a single base, so this may be a read error. The size of this beta chain means little, since it is a stray read in a library made for alpha chains. The genes are TRBV7-9 and TRBJ2-5; 8 nucleotides agree with TRBD1. CDR3 length equals 15 residues. V was pared by 8 bases and J by 2 bases, with 10 bases of the junction left unmatched. From germline, CDR1 is SEHNR and CDR2 FQNEAQ (reference sequence). This CDR3 is CASEWQGAGQETQYF. The CDR3 DNA follows: TGTGCCAGCGAATGGCAGGGGGCCGGACAAGAGACCCAGTACTTC.

This clonotype has just a few counts. For a library built for alpha chains, this beta chain is a stray read; little rests on its size. CDR3 sequence reads: CASSLELTDTQYF. The CDR3 nucleotides are TGTGCCAGCAGTTTAGAACTCACAGATACGCAGTATTTT. The rearrangement links TRBV12-3 or TRBV12-4 to TRBJ2-3; D gene unclear. V gave up 1 base and J gave up 2 bases, with 4 bases separating them. The CDR3 sequence is 13 residues long.

This clonotype has ten or more counts. This beta chain was picked up by a library intended for alpha chains and is off target, so its count carries little meaning. The gene calls are TRBV3-1 and TRBJ2-3; possible D gene TRBD2, 7 bases. The CDR3 has 16 amino acids. CDR1 is LGHDT, CDR2 YNNKEL, per germline (reference sequence). Trimming took 0 bases from V and 0 from J, leaving 10 bases between them. The CDR3 sequence: CASSQEGGTSTDTQYF. CDR3 sequence (DNA): TGTGCCAGCAGCCAAGAGGGGGGGACAAGCACAGATACGCAGTATTTT.

Relative to its sample, this clonotype is medium-sized (0.01 to 0.1%). This beta chain is a stray read from a library made for alpha chains; its abundance is not meaningful. The chain combines TRBV11-2 with TRBJ1-1; 7 nucleotides align to TRBD1. Trimming removed 4 bases from V and 4 bases from J; junction bases left unmatched: 9. CDR3 length: 15 amino acids. Germline V lookup: CDR1 SGHAT, CDR2 FQNNGV. As DNA, the CDR3 is TGTGCCAGCAGCTCCCCGACAGGGTACGCCACTGAAGCTTTCTTT. It yields the protein CASSSPTGYATEAFF. The full variable domain, completed using reference TRBV11-2 and TRBJ1-1, is EAGVAQSPRYKIIEKRQSVAFWCNPISGHATLYWYQQILGQGPKLLIQFQNNGVVDDSQLPKDRFSAERLKGVDSTLKIQPAKLEDSAVYLCASSSPTGYATEAFFGQGTRLTVV.

As concerns this clonotype: This beta chain is an off-target read within a library intended for alpha chains, so its frequency means little. The rearrangement joins TRBV7-2 to TRBJ1-5, with D possibly being TRBD1 (5 bases). Germline CDR1 and CDR2: SGHTA and FQGNSA. V shed 0 bases and J shed 3 bases, with 9 bases lying between them. The CDR3 is 15 amino acids. CDR3 sequence: CASSLARTFNQPQHF. The CDR3 DNA reads as TGTGCCAGCAGCTTAGCTAGGACATTCAATCAGCCCCAGCATTTT.

This clonotype is deemed medium-sized. This beta chain turned up in a library designed for alpha chains; as an off-target read, its abundance says little. This rearrangement joins TRBV6-2 or TRBV6-3 to TRBJ2-7; D gene uncertain. CDR3 length: 12 residues. Germline values: CDR1 MNHEY, CDR2 SVGEGT. V lost 5 bases, J lost 6 bases, and 11 bases lay in between. The CDR3 coding sequence is TGTGCCAGCAGTAAGGATAGGACCGAGCAGTACTTC. It yields the protein CASSKDRTEQYF.

A remark on this clonotype: This beta chain is a stray read from a library made for alpha chains; its abundance is not meaningful. The CDR3 nucleotides read TGTGCCTGGAGCGATAGGAAATCACCCCTCCACTTT. Protein product: CAWSDRKSPLHF. V and J are TRBV30 and TRBJ1-6; D not certain. V lost 3 bases and J 10 bases, leaving 10 bases between the germline ends. This CDR3 is built from 12 residues. The germline CDR1 and CDR2 sequences are GTSNPN and SVGIG (reference sequence).

This clonotype was recorded at least ten times. In a library made to pick up alpha chains, this beta chain is a stray read with a size that means little. V is TRBV5-1 and J is TRBJ2-5; D is possibly TRBD2 (6 bases). The CDR3 loop spans 15 amino acids. Germline V gene lookup returns CDR1 SGHRS and CDR2 YFSETQ. V was clipped by 0 bases and J by 1 base, with 10 bases between them. In DNA form, the CDR3 reads TGCGCCAGCAGCTTGGCATACGGGAGCCAAGAGACCCAGTACTTC. Translation gives CASSLAYGSQETQYF. Full variable domain (remainder filled in from reference TRBV5-1 and TRBJ2-5): KAGVTQTPRYLIKTRGQQVTLSCSPISGHRSVSWYQQTPGQGLQFLFEYFSETQRNKGNFPGRFSGRQFSNSRSEMNVSTLELGDSALYLCASSLAYGSQETQYFGPGTRLLVL.

This clonotype showed up many times. Because this beta chain is a stray read in a library intended to capture alpha chains, its abundance should not be given much weight. The chain employs TRBV5-4 and TRBJ1-6; D not certain. The CDR3 contains 13 residues. Trimming cost V 0 bases and J 10 bases, with 8 bases left between them. Germline CDR1 and CDR2: SGHNT and YYREEE (reference sequence). CDR3 protein: CASSLEGRSPLHF. The CDR3 DNA reads TGTGCCAGCAGCTTGGAAGGGAGGTCACCCCTCCACTTT.

This clonotype was picked up many times. In a library made to pick up alpha chains, this beta chain is a stray read with a size that means little. DNA of the CDR3: TGTGCCAGCAGGTCTAAACTAAATGGGCAGGCTGGTGAGCAGTTCTTC. Protein product: CASRSKLNGQAGEQFF. The chain uses TRBV7-9 and TRBJ2-1; D is unclear. CDR1 is SEHNR, CDR2 FQNEAQ, per germline (reference sequence). V dropped 6 bases and J dropped 9 bases, with 24 bases sitting between them. This CDR3 comprises 16 residues.

As regards this clonotype: This beta chain represents an off-target read in a library built for alpha chains; its size is of limited meaning. This chain connects TRBV5-1 to TRBJ2-5, with D unclear. This CDR3 spans 14 amino acids. Germline V lookup: CDR1 SGHRS, CDR2 YFSETQ. V was pared by 4 bases and J by 0 bases, with 10 bases between. CDR3 amino acids: CASSRALYQETQYF. CDR3 bases: TGCGCCAGCAGCAGGGCCTTGTACCAAGAGACCCAGTACTTC.

This clonotype is labeled as medium-sized. This beta chain is a stray sequence in a library constructed for alpha chains; its clone size is not meaningful. The chain uses TRBV7-8 and TRBJ2-2, with D unresolved. Trimming left V 1 base short and J 3 bases short, with 15 bases between. CDR3 length: 17 amino acids. The germline CDR1 and CDR2 sequences are SGHVS and FQNEAQ. The CDR3 is CASSLVPPAVYTGELFF. The CDR3 DNA is TGTGCCAGCAGCTTAGTTCCTCCGGCAGTGTACACCGGGGAGCTGTTTTTT.

This clonotype has more than one count but fewer than ten. This beta chain represents an off-target read in a library built for alpha chains; its size is of limited meaning. V and J are TRBV6-1 and TRBJ1-2; perhaps TRBD1 as D (6 bases). V was clipped by 6 bases and J by 4 bases, with 12 bases between them. Looked up from germline, CDR1 is MNHNS and CDR2 is SASEGT. This CDR3 has 13 residues. This CDR3 is CASREQGGYGYTF. The CDR3 DNA is TGTGCCAGCAGAGAACAGGGTGGCTATGGCTACACCTTC.

Comment on this clonotype: The size of this beta chain means little, since it is a stray read in a library made for alpha chains. The chain employs TRBV7-2 and TRBJ1-2; D perhaps matches TRBD1 (6 bases). Germline V CDR1 and CDR2: SGHTA, FQGNSA. Trimming removed 2 bases at V and 6 bases at J, with 10 bases between. CDR3 size: 13 residues. CDR3 DNA sequence: TGTGCCAGCAGCTTATACAGGGCAGATGGCTACACCTTC. The encoded protein is CASSLYRADGYTF.

This clonotype was picked up a small number of times. The junction does not match germline at one end; this may be a read error. Being off target in a library aimed at alpha chains, this beta chain has a size of little meaning. The rearrangement uses TRBV20-1 and TRBJ1-2, with 8 bases matching TRBD1. Per the germline V gene, CDR1 is DFQATT and CDR2 is SNEGSKA (reference sequence). The CDR3 totals 11 residues. CDR3: CSATIPGQEYF. In nucleotides, the CDR3 is TGCAGTGCTACGATTCCGGGACAGGAATACTTC.

This clonotype occurred many times. As an off-target read in a library built for alpha chains, this beta chain has a frequency of little significance. This chain joins TRBV27 and TRBJ2-3, with 7 bases that match TRBD1. V lost 5 bases to trimming and J lost 3 bases; unmatched junction nucleotides: 5. CDR3 length equals 14 residues. Per germline, CDR1 MNHEY and CDR2 SMNVEV (reference sequence). CDR3: CASSTMGQTDTQYF. In nucleotides, the CDR3 is TGTGCCAGCAGTACAATGGGACAGACAGATACGCAGTATTTT.

This clonotype has a handful of counts. Since the library was made to target alpha chains, this beta chain is a stray read and its abundance is not meaningful. The V and J genes are TRBV19 and TRBJ2-2; the match to TRBD1 covers 9 bases. Per the germline V gene, CDR1 is LNHDA and CDR2 is SQIVND (reference sequence). The CDR3 consists of 16 residues. V gave up 4 bases and J gave up 4 bases; unmatched junction bases: 7. The CDR3 reads CASSRAQGASTGELFF. The CDR3 bases are TGTGCCAGTAGTAGGGCACAGGGGGCGAGCACCGGGGAGCTGTTTTTT. The full variable domain, its missing parts supplied by reference TRBV19 and TRBJ2-2, is DGGITQSPKYLFRKEGQNVTLSCEQNLNHDAMYWYRQDPGQGLRLIYYSQIVNDFQKGDIAEGYSVSREKKESFPLTVTSAQKNPTAFYLCASSRAQGASTGELFFGEGSRLTVL.